This entry lists 27 T cell receptor beta chains sequenced from one sample in a study of graft-versus-host responses after intestinal transplantation. The repertoire was sequenced with immunoSEQ multiplex PCR; TCRdb's copy has only in-frame clones and lacks some. Counted here are around 78,000 clones, over 75% occurring once; the ten biggest clones make up around 8%. No antigens are known for them. The sequences come from unstimulated CD8+ T cells sorted from spleen or lymph node cells, collected before transplant. These receptors were obtained from a human donor who was the organ donor for an intestinal transplant.

This clone was counted once. The gene calls are TRBV28 and TRBJ1-1; no clear D. This CDR3 is 14 amino acids long. Germline CDR1 and CDR2: MDHEN and SYDVKM. Trimming left V 5 bases short and J 4 bases short, with 14 bases between. DNA of the CDR3: TGTGCCAGCAGTCCCTATGGGGAGGCCACTGAAGCTTTCTTT. It specifies CASSPYGEATEAFF.

The CDR3 DNA reads TGTGCCAGCAGTCCATGGACTGATTCTAACCTCTACACCTTC. This codes for CASSPWTDSNLYTF. The chain has TRBV5-5 and TRBJ1-2, with D unclear. With 5 bases removed from V and 10 bases from J, the gap between germline ends came to 21 bases. The CDR3 covers 14 residues. Per the germline V gene, CDR1 is SGHKS and CDR2 is YYEKEE (reference sequence).

The rearrangement joins TRBV7-3 to TRBJ1-1; D unresolved. Germline CDR1 SGHTA, CDR2 FQGTGA. This CDR3 region has 13 residues. Trimming shortened V by 2 bases and J by 6 bases, and 10 bases separated the two germline ends. The DNA for the CDR3 is TGTGCCAGCAGCTTACAGGTCTCCTCTGAAGCTTTCTTT. Its protein product is CASSLQVSSEAFF.

V gene TRBV7-9 combines with J gene TRBJ2-7, with D unclear. Per the germline V gene, CDR1 is SEHNR and CDR2 is FQNEAQ (reference sequence). V was cut by 5 bases and J by 6 bases, with 8 bases left in between. The CDR3 has 11 amino acids. The CDR3 region has the DNA TGTGCCAGCAGCACCCCAGGCGAGCAGTACTTC. As protein: CASSTPGEQYF.

The V and J genes are TRBV27 and TRBJ1-2, with D unclear. Germline V CDR1 and CDR2: MNHEY, SMNVEV (reference sequence). V was shortened by 0 bases and J by 4 bases, with 12 bases between the two germline ends. CDR3 length: 15 amino acids. In DNA form, the CDR3 reads TGTGCCAGCAGTTTATCCACAGCGTCACCCTATGGCTACACCTTC. This encodes CASSLSTASPYGYTF.

Comment on this clone: This CDR3 is also generated by other DNA sequences in the sample. The chain combines TRBV29-1 with TRBJ2-7, with D hard to call. The germline gives CDR1 SQVTM, CDR2 ANQGSEA. The CDR3 sequence is 14 residues long. Trimming left V 0 bases short and J 2 bases short, with 11 bases between. In DNA, the CDR3 is TGCAGCGTTGAAGAGGCAGGCCACCCCTACGAGCAGTACTTC. As protein: CSVEEAGHPYEQYF.

This clone was seen ten or more times. This chain links TRBV6-4 with TRBJ1-4; unclear D gene. V dropped 0 bases and J dropped 1 base, with 6 bases sitting between them. This CDR3 comprises 15 residues. Per germline, CDR1 MRHNA and CDR2 SNTAGT. The CDR3 DNA follows: TGTGCCAGCAGTGACTCGACAAAAACTAATGAAAAACTGTTTTTT. Translating it yields CASSDSTKTNEKLFF.

This rearrangement joins TRBV29-1 to TRBJ2-3; D not resolved. V was cut by 2 bases and J by 1 base, with 13 bases left in between. The CDR3 is 15 residues long. Germline V gene lookup returns CDR1 SQVTM and CDR2 ANQGSEA. In DNA, the CDR3 is TGCAGCGTTGAAAATAGGCCATTAGGCACAGATACGCAGTATTTT. Translation gives CSVENRPLGTDTQYF.

This rearrangement joins TRBV7-9 to TRBJ2-1; 11 nucleotides agree with TRBD2. Germline values: CDR1 SEHNR, CDR2 FQNEAQ (reference sequence). The length of the CDR3 is 15 residues. V gave up 6 bases and J gave up 8 bases; unmatched junction bases: 9. CDR3 region: CASSPYSGGADEQFF. The CDR3 region has the DNA TGTGCCAGCAGTCCCTATAGCGGGGGGGCCGATGAGCAGTTCTTC. Filled out from reference TRBV7-9 and TRBJ2-1, the complete variable domain reads DTGVSQNPRHKITKRGQNVTFRCDPISEHNRLYWYRQTLGQGPEFLTYFQNEAQLEKSRLLSDRFSAERPKGSFSTLEIQRTEQGDSAMYLCASSPYSGGADEQFFGPGTRLTVL.

The V call is TRBV5-1, the J call TRBJ2-7, with D perhaps matching TRBD1 (6 bases). Trimming took 4 bases from V and 2 from J, leaving 13 bases between them. This CDR3 comprises 14 residues. Germline V gene lookup returns CDR1 SGHRS and CDR2 YFSETQ. The CDR3 sequence is CASSLYGDTYEQYF. The DNA of the CDR3 is TGCGCCAGCAGCCTTTATGGGGACACCTACGAGCAGTACTTC.

The chain joins TRBV10-2 to TRBJ1-4, with D maybe TRBD1 (5 bases). Germline CDR1 reads WSHSY; CDR2 reads SAAADI. V lost 7 bases and J 4 bases, leaving 19 bases between the germline ends. CDR3 length equals 16 residues. This CDR3 is CASTFRDRDFNEKLFF. CDR3 coding DNA: TGCGCCAGCACTTTTCGCGACCGGGACTTTAATGAAAAACTGTTTTTT.

J is TRBJ1-1 and V is TRBV4-1, with TRBD1 matching over 7 bases. Germline CDR1 MGHRA, CDR2 YSYEKL. This CDR3 is 15 amino acids long. V dropped 5 bases and J dropped 1; count of bases not matched to a gene: 7. The CDR3 sequence is CASSSGTASNTEAFF. In DNA form, the CDR3 reads TGCGCCAGCAGCTCCGGGACAGCCTCGAACACTGAAGCTTTCTTT.

This chain uses TRBV7-9 with TRBJ2-3; no definite D call. The CDR3 length is 13 residues. In germline, CDR1 is SEHNR, CDR2 FQNEAQ (reference sequence). Trimming removed 3 bases from V and 6 bases from J, with 10 bases in between. CDR3: CASSFRTIDTQYF. The CDR3 bases are TGTGCCAGCAGCTTCCGGACGATTGATACGCAGTATTTT.

V usage is TRBV27 and J usage is TRBJ2-7, with 8 bases fitting TRBD1. Germline CDR1 reads MNHEY; CDR2 reads SMNVEV (reference sequence). J lost 2 bases, V lost 5 bases, and 5 bases had no gene match. CDR3 length: 14 residues. The CDR3 protein is CASSRGQGTYEQYF. CDR3 nucleotide sequence: TGTGCCAGCAGTCGCGGACAGGGTACCTACGAGCAGTACTTC.

This chain joins TRBV4-1 and TRBJ1-6, with D possibly TRBD1 on 6 matching bases. Germline loops: CDR1 MGHRA, CDR2 YSYEKL. The CDR3 consists of 18 residues. V was pared by 0 bases and J by 4 bases, with 16 bases between. The CDR3 region is CASSQDQGRGRYNSPLHF. As DNA, the CDR3 is TGCGCCAGCAGCCAAGATCAAGGGCGGGGGCGATATAATTCACCCCTCCACTTT.

This clone has more than one count but fewer than ten. V usage is TRBV6-1 and J usage is TRBJ2-4; D is undetermined. The CDR3 loop spans 15 amino acids. The V gene's germline CDR1 is MNHNS and CDR2 SASEGT. Trimming shortened V by 3 bases and J by 0 bases, and 9 bases separated the two germline ends. CDR3 residues: CASSDSLLAKNIQYF. As DNA, the CDR3 is TGTGCCAGCAGTGACAGTTTACTAGCCAAAAACATTCAGTACTTC.

CDR3 protein: CASSQDPQGAEQYF. For the CDR3, the DNA is TGCGCCAGCAGCCAAGATCCACAGGGGGCTGAGCAGTACTTC. The genes are TRBV4-1 and TRBJ2-7, with TRBD1 matching over 9 bases. CDR1 MGHRA and CDR2 YSYEKL come from the germline V gene. The CDR3 is made up of 14 amino acids. Trimming cost V 0 bases and J 7 bases; bases outside gene matches: 4.

V is TRBV5-8 and J is TRBJ1-2; D is perhaps TRBD1 (5 bases). CDR3 length: 14 residues. Trimming pared 2 bases from V and 4 bases from J, leaving 12 bases between. Germline V gene sequence: CDR1 SGHTS, CDR2 YDEGEE. The CDR3 region has the DNA TGTGCCAGCAGCTTCGGCAACGGGGGCTATGGCTACACCTTC. It is translated as CASSFGNGGYGYTF.

The V and J genes are TRBV11-3 and TRBJ2-7; TRBD1 might be the D (6 bases). Germline CDR1 reads SGHNT; CDR2 reads YENEEA. With 0 bases removed from V and 1 base from J, the gap between germline ends came to 10 bases. CDR3 length equals 15 residues. CDR3 sequence reads: CASSLDRGTSYEQYF. CDR3 nucleotide sequence: TGTGCCAGCAGCTTAGACAGGGGTACGTCCTACGAGCAGTACTTC.

This clone showed up just once. This sequence joins TRBV6-5 and TRBJ2-1; no reliable D call. This CDR3 contains 15 residues. Germline CDR1 and CDR2: MNHEY and SVGAGI. Trimming took off 0 bases at V and 4 bases at J, with 10 bases between the two ends. The CDR3 region is CASSYSGNNYNEQFF. In DNA, the CDR3 is TGTGCCAGCAGTTACTCGGGAAATAATTACAATGAGCAGTTCTTC.

This clone was counted once. The chain combines TRBV29-1 with TRBJ2-7, with TRBD2 matching 8 bases. V lost 0 bases to trimming and J lost 5 bases; unmatched junction nucleotides: 12. Germline CDR1 is SQVTM and CDR2 is ANQGSEA. This CDR3 has 16 amino acids. The chain's CDR3 is CSVEDGSGTSWDEQYF. As DNA, the CDR3 is TGCAGCGTTGAAGATGGGTCAGGGACTAGTTGGGACGAGCAGTACTTC.

This clone was seen a single time. The chain is built from TRBV11-2 and TRBJ1-2; 10 nucleotides agree with TRBD1. J was trimmed by 6 bases and V by 0 bases; bases with no gene match: 7. The CDR3 covers 16 residues. Germline loops: CDR1 SGHAT, CDR2 FQNNGV. This chain's CDR3 is CASSLEMGTGVDGYTF. CDR3 bases: TGTGCCAGCAGCTTAGAGATGGGGACAGGGGTCGATGGCTACACCTTC.

V gene TRBV7-9 combines with J gene TRBJ2-5; no definite D call. Trimming stripped 3 bases from V and 1 base from J, with 9 bases between. CDR1 SEHNR and CDR2 FQNEAQ come from the germline V gene (reference sequence). CDR3 length: 14 residues. CDR3 nucleotides: TGTGCCAGCAGCTTTGAAACAGCCCAAGAGACCCAGTACTTC. Translated, it gives CASSFETAQETQYF.

V gene TRBV4-1 combines with J gene TRBJ2-7; a possible D gene is TRBD2 (6 bases). This CDR3 region has 16 residues. Germline CDR1 MGHRA, CDR2 YSYEKL. Trimming pared 2 bases from V and 0 bases from J, leaving 14 bases between. CDR3 DNA sequence: TGCGCCAGCAGCCAACTCCTTACTAGCTCCTCCTACGAGCAGTACTTC. Translated, it gives CASSQLLTSSSYEQYF.

The gene calls are TRBV5-1 and TRBJ2-7, with D tentatively TRBD1 (6 bases). Deletions cut 1 base from V and 2 bases from J, with 10 bases between. The CDR3 sequence is 14 residues long. CDR1 and CDR2 from the germline V gene are SGHRS and YFSETQ. The CDR3 loop reads CASSLSGDPYEQYF. Here the CDR3 DNA reads TGCGCCAGCAGCTTGTCAGGGGACCCCTACGAGCAGTACTTC.

V gene TRBV27 combines with J gene TRBJ2-7, with 9 bases matching TRBD1. Germline V gene data show CDR1 as MNHEY and CDR2 as SMNVEV (reference sequence). J lost 3 bases, V lost 5 bases, and 8 bases had no gene match. The CDR3 has 15 residues. In nucleotides, the CDR3 is TGTGCCAGCAGTCCCCTGACAGGGGGAGGCTACGAGCAGTACTTC. Translated, it gives CASSPLTGGGYEQYF.

The rearrangement links TRBV30 to TRBJ1-1, with D unclear. The length of the CDR3 is 16 residues. The germline V gene has CDR1 GTSNPN and CDR2 SVGIG (reference sequence). V was clipped by 1 base and J by 6 bases, with 21 bases between them. CDR3 bases: TGTGCCTGGAGTGACCGGGAGTCCGGGGTTCATGCTGAAGCTTTCTTT. Translated: CAWSDRESGVHAEAFF. The variable domain in full, with the rest retrieved from reference TRBV30 and TRBJ1-1, is SQTIHQWPATLVQPVGSPLSLECTVEGTSNPNLYWYRQAAGRGLQLLFYSVGIGQISSEVPQNLSASRPQDRQFILSSKKLLLSDSGFYLCAWSDRESGVHAEAFFGQGTRLTVV.